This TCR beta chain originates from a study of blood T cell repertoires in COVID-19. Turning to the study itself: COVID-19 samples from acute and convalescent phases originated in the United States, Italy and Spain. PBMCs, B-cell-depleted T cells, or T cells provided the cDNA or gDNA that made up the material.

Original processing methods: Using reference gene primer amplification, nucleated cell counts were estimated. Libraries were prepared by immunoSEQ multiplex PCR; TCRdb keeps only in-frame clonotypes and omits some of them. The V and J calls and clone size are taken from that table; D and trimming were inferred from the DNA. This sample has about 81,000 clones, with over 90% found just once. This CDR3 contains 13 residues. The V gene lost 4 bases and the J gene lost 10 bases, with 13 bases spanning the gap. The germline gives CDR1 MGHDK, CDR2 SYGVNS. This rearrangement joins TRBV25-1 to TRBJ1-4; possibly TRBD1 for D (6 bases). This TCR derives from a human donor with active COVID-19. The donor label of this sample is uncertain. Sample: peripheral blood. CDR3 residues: CASSAGAGGKLFF. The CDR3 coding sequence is TGTGCCAGCAGTGCAGGGGCAGGAGGAAAACTGTTTTTT.